Sequencing of this T cell receptor beta chain was carried out in a study of T cells in Graves' hyperthyroidism and ophthalmopathy. Study observations and caveats: It was a median roughly six months before onset that the model predicted ophthalmopathy. A 13 V-J model separated ophthalmopathy from stable hyperthyroidism.

The germline gives CDR1 LNHNV, CDR2 YYDKDF (reference sequence). Germline trimming cut 8 bases from V and 5 bases from J; bases unmatched to any gene: 7. The CDR3 has 14 amino acids. Remarks on this clonotype: The antigen is not known.

The source material, RNA transcripts, was used to amplify TCR beta CDR3 regions. A first-round RT-PCR of the TCR CDR3 used the HTBI primer set. TCRdb reprocessed the multiplex PCR reads with MiXCR, giving one entry per CDR3 protein. The data contain about 600,000 distinct CDR3 sequences, around 15% of them singletons. Thyroid ultrasound and orbital computed tomography, with clinical symptoms and serum thyroxine and TRAb, informed diagnoses. This sequence joins TRBV15 and TRBJ1-5; TRBD1 agrees at 9 bases. Sequencing was performed on blood. The source of this sequence is a woman aged 40-49 years with Graves' ophthalmopathy. The CDR3 loop reads CATAQDRGYQPQHF. The CDR3 region has the DNA TGTGCCACCGCGCAAGACAGGGGGTATCAGCCCCAGCATTTT. Based on the CDR3 plus reference TRBV15 and TRBJ1-5, the full variable domain is DAMVIQNPRYQVTQFGKPVTLSCSQTLNHNVMYWYQQKSSQAPKLLFHYYDKDFNNEADTPDNFQSRRPNTSFCFLDIRSPGLGDTAMYLCATAQDRGYQPQHFGDGTRLSIL.